This passage covers 3 T cell receptor beta chains from one sample sequenced in a study of CD8 T cells in ankylosing spondylitis (dated by TCRdb to 2015 to 2018). Library creation used 5' RACE. For sequencing, an Illumina HiSeq 2500 was employed. The public reads were reanalyzed by TCRdb: fastp trimming at Q25, MiXCR alignment, in-frame beta chains only. Under each unique CDR3 protein, matching rows form one entry showing the most common genes and DNA. This sample lists roughly 180,000 distinct CDR3 sequences; 13% were detected once. The top ten clonotypes cover 11% of the sample. The sequenced sample was blood, either unsorted or a sorted T cell fraction (not recorded which). All receptors derive from a female donor with ankylosing spondylitis or in good health (not recorded which).

There are many counts of this clonotype. This chain links TRBV10-3 with TRBJ1-3; D possibly corresponds to TRBD1 (5 bases). The CDR3 is made up of 14 amino acids. V lost 8 bases and J 3 bases, leaving 14 bases between the germline ends. Germline-derived CDR1 and CDR2 are ENHRY and SYGVKD. CDR3 loop: CAIGTQGFGNTIYF. DNA of the CDR3: TGTGCCATCGGGACCCAGGGCTTTGGAAACACCATATATTTT.

This clonotype appeared many times. This chain uses TRBV11-1 with TRBJ2-7, with 11 bases matching TRBD2. V was pared by 5 bases and J by 3 bases, with 6 bases of the junction left unmatched. The CDR3 has 15 amino acids. Germline CDR1 and CDR2: SGHAT and FQDESV (reference sequence). Written as DNA, the CDR3 is TGTGCCAGCAGCCCCACTAGCGGGAGCGTCTACGAGCAGTACTTC. It translates to CASSPTSGSVYEQYF.

This clonotype was detected a few times. The rearrangement uses TRBV12-3 or TRBV12-4 and TRBJ1-5, with D maybe TRBD1 (5 bases). This CDR3 comprises 15 residues. V was clipped by 3 bases and J by 6 bases, with 15 bases between them. CDR3 loop: CASSFGGEGRQPQHF. For the CDR3, the DNA is TGTGCCAGCAGTTTTGGGGGGGAGGGGCGTCAGCCCCAGCATTTT.